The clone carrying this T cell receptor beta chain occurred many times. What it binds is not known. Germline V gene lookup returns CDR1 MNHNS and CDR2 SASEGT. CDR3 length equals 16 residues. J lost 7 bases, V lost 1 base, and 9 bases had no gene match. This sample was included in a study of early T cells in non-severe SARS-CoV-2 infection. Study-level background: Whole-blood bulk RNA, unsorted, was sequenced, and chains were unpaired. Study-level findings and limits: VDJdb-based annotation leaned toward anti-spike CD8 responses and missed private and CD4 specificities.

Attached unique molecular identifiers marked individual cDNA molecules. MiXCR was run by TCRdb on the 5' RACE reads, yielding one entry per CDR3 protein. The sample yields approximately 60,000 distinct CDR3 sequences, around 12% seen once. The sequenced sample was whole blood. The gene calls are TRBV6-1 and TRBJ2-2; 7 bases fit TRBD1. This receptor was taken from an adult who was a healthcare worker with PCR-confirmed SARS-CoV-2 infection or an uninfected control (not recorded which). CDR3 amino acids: CASSEGQGVFNGELFF. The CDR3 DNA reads TGTGCCAGCAGTGAAGGGCAGGGGGTGTTCAACGGGGAGCTGTTTTTT.